This entry lists 31 T cell receptor beta chains sequenced from one sample in a study of cytomegalovirus exposure and HLA in healthy donors. Sequencing was performed with immunoSEQ multiplex PCR; in TCRdb, only in-frame clones are kept and a portion is missing. Of 150,000 to 200,000 clones listed, over 85% were seen once; the top ten hold under 4.5%. Sequenced material: PBMCs. All receptors come from a man younger than 35 in good health and CMV-seropositive.

The chain joins TRBV7-2 to TRBJ2-1, with 8 bases lining up with TRBD2. This CDR3 spans 15 amino acids. The trim removed 0 bases at V and 7 bases at J, leaving 5 bases unmatched. From germline, CDR1 is SGHTA and CDR2 FQGNSA. The CDR3 sequence: CASSLAGLVSNEQFF. The CDR3 DNA reads TGTGCCAGCAGCTTAGCGGGACTAGTTTCAAATGAGCAGTTCTTC.

V is TRBV19 and J is TRBJ2-7, with D tentatively TRBD1 (6 bases). The CDR3 is 15 amino acids. V lost 4 bases and J 2 bases, leaving 15 bases between the germline ends. Germline CDR1 reads LNHDA; CDR2 reads SQIVND (reference sequence). CDR3 sequence: CASSRNGQRPYEQYF. In nucleotides, the CDR3 is TGTGCCAGTAGTAGGAATGGACAGAGACCCTACGAGCAGTACTTC.

The genes are TRBV28 and TRBJ2-5, with 11 bases that match TRBD1. J lost 3 bases, V lost 1 base, and 4 bases had no gene match. CDR1 and CDR2 (germline): MDHEN, SYDVKM. CDR3 size: 16 residues. The CDR3 here is CASSLSGQGAEETQYF. In DNA form, the CDR3 reads TGTGCCAGCAGTTTATCTGGACAGGGGGCAGAAGAGACCCAGTACTTC. The full variable domain, in which reference TRBV28 and TRBJ2-5 provide the parts outside the CDR3, is DVKVTQSSRYLVKRTGEKVFLECVQDMDHENMFWYRQDPGLGLRLIYFSYDVKMKEKGDIPEGYSVSREKKERFSLILESASTNQTSMYLCASSLSGQGAEETQYFGPGTRLLVL.

V gene TRBV28 combines with J gene TRBJ1-2; 7 nucleotides match TRBD1. Unmatched junction bases numbered 8, after V lost 2 bases and J lost 5 bases. Germline V gene data show CDR1 as MDHEN and CDR2 as SYDVKM. There are 15 residues in the CDR3. CDR3: CASSLPPGQKYGYTF. The CDR3 DNA reads TGTGCCAGCAGTTTACCCCCGGGACAGAAGTATGGCTACACCTTC.

The V gene is TRBV6-5, the J gene TRBJ2-1; 7 bases agree with TRBD2. The CDR3 sequence is 16 residues long. Trimming at V came to 2 bases and at J to 0 bases, leaving 4 bases not matched to a gene. The germline gives CDR1 MNHEY, CDR2 SVGAGI. In nucleotides, the CDR3 is TGTGCCAGCAGTTACGGGCGGGAGTACTCCTACAATGAGCAGTTCTTC. This gives the protein CASSYGREYSYNEQFF.

The chain joins TRBV7-9 to TRBJ2-1, with 8 bases matching TRBD1. The CDR3 runs 15 residues. Germline V gene data show CDR1 as SEHNR and CDR2 as FQNEAQ (reference sequence). The junction had 7 bases not matched to a gene; V was cut back by 5 bases and J by 4 bases. CDR3 protein: CASSQGAVGYNEQFF. Written as DNA, the CDR3 is TGTGCCAGCAGCCAGGGGGCAGTGGGGTACAATGAGCAGTTCTTC.

The V call is TRBV30, the J call TRBJ2-3; 12 nucleotides agree with TRBD2. Germline lookup yields CDR1 GTSNPN and CDR2 SVGIG (reference sequence). The length of the CDR3 is 16 residues. The ends lost 2 bases at V and 3 bases at J; junction bases unmatched: 6. CDR3 bases: TGTGCCTGGAGTTTACTAGCGGGAGGCCCTACAGATACGCAGTATTTT. This codes for CAWSLLAGGPTDTQYF.

The chain couples TRBV6-5 to TRBJ2-3; TRBD2 agrees at 8 bases. V lost 0 bases, J lost 2 bases, and 4 bases stayed unmatched. The CDR3 loop spans 16 amino acids. The germline gives CDR1 MNHEY, CDR2 SVGAGI. CDR3 in amino acids: CASSYSRTSPTDTQYF. CDR3 coding DNA: TGTGCCAGCAGTTACTCGAGGACTAGCCCCACAGATACGCAGTATTTT.

The V and J genes are TRBV10-3 and TRBJ2-1; 9 bases are a match to TRBD2. Germline CDR1 reads ENHRY; CDR2 reads SYGVKD. The CDR3 is made up of 16 amino acids. The ends lost 6 bases at V and 3 bases at J; junction bases unmatched: 9. The chain's CDR3 is CAISDKVAGDYNEQFF. The CDR3 DNA follows: TGTGCCATCAGCGATAAGGTAGCGGGAGACTACAATGAGCAGTTCTTC.

A remark on this clone: An end of the junction differs from the germline gene, which may be a read error. This chain joins TRBV25-1 and TRBJ2-1; TRBD2 agrees at 9 bases. The CDR3 has 16 residues. CDR1 is MGHDK, CDR2 SYGVNS, per germline. The CDR3: CASSEYLTSGPNEQFF. CDR3 in DNA: TGTGCCAGCAGTGAATATTTGACTAGCGGCCCCAATGAGCAATTCTTC.

This chain connects TRBV15 to TRBJ2-7; 10 nucleotides line up with TRBD2. The junction had 2 bases not matched to a gene; V was cut back by 2 bases and J by 1 base. This CDR3 contains 15 residues. Germline lookup yields CDR1 LNHNV and CDR2 YYDKDF (reference sequence). The CDR3 protein is CATSRLAGASYEQYF. The DNA of the CDR3 is TGTGCCACCAGCAGACTAGCGGGAGCTTCCTACGAGCAGTACTTC.

J is TRBJ2-3 and V is TRBV19; 8 nucleotides align to TRBD2. The CDR3 spans 15 residues. Per germline, CDR1 LNHDA and CDR2 SQIVND (reference sequence). Trimming cost V 11 bases and J 0 bases; bases outside gene matches: 10. The CDR3 loop reads CAVSLAGRSTDTQYF. CDR3 nucleotides: TGTGCCGTGTCGTTAGCGGGACGGAGCACAGATACGCAGTATTTT.

The J gene is TRBJ2-7, the V gene TRBV5-1, with D possibly TRBD1 on 5 matching bases. CDR1 is SGHRS and CDR2 is YFSETQ in the germline V gene. The V end was cut by 3 bases, the J end by 0 bases, with 10 bases between. The CDR3 extends over 14 amino acids. The CDR3 protein is CASSYDSSSYEQYF. CDR3 sequence (DNA): TGCGCCAGCAGCTACGACAGCTCCTCCTACGAGCAGTACTTC.

CDR3 sequence: CASSQAETLTGELFF. The CDR3, as DNA: TGCGCCAGCAGCCAAGCTGAGACTCTCACCGGGGAGCTGTTTTTT. The rearrangement joins TRBV4-1 to TRBJ2-2; D ambiguous. The CDR3 is made up of 15 amino acids. Germline CDR1 is MGHRA and CDR2 is YSYEKL. Trimming shortened V by 1 base and J by 4 bases, and 10 bases separated the two germline ends.

This clone was detected only a few times. The rearrangement links TRBV6-1 to TRBJ1-5; TRBD1 matches at 9 bases. CDR3 size: 13 residues. V was pared by 10 bases and J by 6 bases, with 7 bases of the junction left unmatched. Germline V gene sequence: CDR1 MNHNS, CDR2 SASEGT. The chain's CDR3 is CATRDREGQPQHF. In DNA form, the CDR3 reads TGTGCCACCCGGGACAGGGAAGGTCAGCCCCAGCATTTT.

The chain joins TRBV10-3 to TRBJ2-7; 10 bases align to TRBD1. The germline V gene has CDR1 ENHRY and CDR2 SYGVKD. The CDR3 length is 16 residues. Trimming cost V 3 bases and J 3 bases; bases outside gene matches: 8. CDR3: CAISDPTGTGVYEQYF. CDR3 bases: TGTGCCATCAGTGACCCCACCGGGACAGGGGTCTACGAGCAGTACTTC.

V and J are TRBV28 and TRBJ2-3; TRBD2 agrees at 11 bases. CDR1 MDHEN and CDR2 SYDVKM come from the germline V gene. The trim removed 2 bases at V and 3 bases at J, leaving 1 base unmatched. This CDR3 comprises 15 residues. This CDR3 is CASSLTSGRTDTQYF. CDR3 coding DNA: TGTGCCAGCAGTTTAACTAGCGGGAGAACAGATACGCAGTATTTT.

This chain uses TRBV27 with TRBJ1-1; D may be TRBD1 (6 bases). Looked up from germline, CDR1 is MNHEY and CDR2 is SMNVEV (reference sequence). Trimming took 8 bases from V and 4 from J, leaving 14 bases between them. CDR3 size: 13 residues. CDR3 protein: CASRQEEVTEAFF. DNA of the CDR3: TGTGCCAGCCGACAGGAAGAAGTCACTGAAGCTTTCTTT.

The chain carries TRBV18 and TRBJ2-4; 11 bases map to TRBD2. Per germline, CDR1 KGHSH and CDR2 LQKENI. With 5 bases clipped from V and 6 bases from J, the junction kept 12 bases outside the gene matches. This CDR3 is 17 amino acids long. CDR3: CASSTPSLAGGPNIQYF. CDR3 coding DNA: TGTGCCAGCTCAACCCCCTCGCTAGCGGGAGGACCAAACATTCAGTACTTC.

The chain is built from TRBV7-6 and TRBJ1-4, with 10 bases lining up with TRBD1. CDR3 length: 14 amino acids. V gave up 5 bases and J gave up 5 bases; unmatched junction bases: 2. Germline V gene sequence: CDR1 SGHVS, CDR2 FNYEAQ. As DNA, the CDR3 is TGTGCCAGCAGCACGGGACAGGGGAATGAAAAACTGTTTTTT. This codes for CASSTGQGNEKLFF.

V and J are TRBV18 and TRBJ2-1; 10 bases are shared with TRBD1. The V gene end was trimmed by 4 bases and the J gene end by 9 bases; junction bases not matched to a gene: 9. CDR3 length: 15 amino acids. Germline V lookup: CDR1 KGHSH, CDR2 LQKENI. The DNA for the CDR3 is TGTGCCAGCTCACTGGGACAGGGGATGATGGTTGAGCAGTTCTTC. Protein sequence: CASSLGQGMMVEQFF.

Only one count was recorded for this clone. The rearrangement uses TRBV7-8 and TRBJ2-4, with D maybe TRBD1 (7 bases). Germline loops: CDR1 SGHVS, CDR2 FQNEAQ. Trimming took 7 bases from V and 3 from J, leaving 19 bases between them. The CDR3 is made up of 16 amino acids. The CDR3 is CASTAARGEGKNIQYF. DNA of the CDR3: TGTGCCAGCACCGCCGCCAGGGGGGAAGGCAAAAACATTCAGTACTTC.

The chain employs TRBV11-2 and TRBJ2-2, with TRBD2 matching over 10 bases. This CDR3 spans 17 amino acids. The V gene's germline CDR1 is SGHAT and CDR2 FQNNGV. V gave up 0 bases and J gave up 5 bases; unmatched junction bases: 6. The CDR3 DNA is TGTGCCAGCAGCTTAGAAGCGGGAGGGCCCAAGACCGGGGAGCTGTTTTTT. This translates into CASSLEAGGPKTGELFF.

Concerning this clone itself: The sample carries other DNA sequences with the same CDR3. V usage is TRBV5-1 and J usage is TRBJ1-2; D is perhaps TRBD1 (5 bases). The CDR3 is 13 residues long. Germline CDR1 reads SGHRS; CDR2 reads YFSETQ. The V and J ends lost 0 bases and 5 bases respectively, with 8 bases between them. CDR3: CASSLGQSYGYTF. In DNA form, the CDR3 reads TGCGCCAGCAGCTTGGGACAGTCTTATGGCTACACCTTC.

The gene calls are TRBV6-1 and TRBJ1-1, with 7 positions matching TRBD1. This CDR3 region has 13 residues. After removal of 6 bases from V and 1 base from J, the junction contained 2 bases not matched to a gene. Per germline, CDR1 MNHNS and CDR2 SASEGT. The CDR3 sequence: CASSGTANTEAFF. The CDR3 nucleotides read TGTGCCAGCAGCGGGACAGCGAACACTGAAGCTTTCTTT.

CDR3 DNA sequence: TGTGCCAGCAGTTCCCGGGACAGGTCCACAGATACGCAGTATTTT. Its protein is CASSSRDRSTDTQYF. The rearrangement uses TRBV27 and TRBJ2-3; 8 bases fit TRBD1. This CDR3 has 15 amino acids. The germline CDR1 and CDR2 sequences are MNHEY and SMNVEV (reference sequence). Trimming cost V 4 bases and J 2 bases; bases outside gene matches: 5.

The J gene is TRBJ2-7, the V gene TRBV6-6; tentatively, D is TRBD2 (6 bases). The CDR3 covers 15 residues. In germline, CDR1 is MNHNY, CDR2 SVGAGI (reference sequence). V was trimmed by 5 bases and J by 3 bases, leaving 17 bases between them. The CDR3 sequence is CASSPDGSGYYEQYF. The CDR3 nucleotides read TGTGCCAGCAGTCCCGATGGTAGCGGATACTACGAGCAGTACTTC.

The V gene is TRBV28, the J gene TRBJ1-5; TRBD1 matches at 9 bases. This CDR3 has 18 amino acids. Per germline, CDR1 MDHEN and CDR2 SYDVKM. J was trimmed by 2 bases and V by 1 base; bases with no gene match: 9. The CDR3 sequence is CASSLLNRGLVGNQPQHF. Here the CDR3 DNA reads TGTGCCAGCAGTTTATTAAACAGGGGGCTTGTGGGCAATCAGCCCCAGCATTTT.

This clone has just a few counts. The V gene is TRBV5-1, the J gene TRBJ2-7, with a possible D match to TRBD2 (5 bases). The CDR3 length is 13 residues. Trimming took 5 bases from V and 0 from J, leaving 9 bases between them. Germline V lookup: CDR1 SGHRS, CDR2 YFSETQ. The CDR3, as DNA: TGCGCCAGCAGAAGGGAGTCCTCCTACGAGCAGTACTTC. This gives the protein CASRRESSYEQYF.

The chain employs TRBV7-9 and TRBJ2-3, with D unclear. CDR1 is SEHNR, CDR2 FQNEAQ, per germline (reference sequence). Trimming took 1 base from V and 5 from J, leaving 7 bases between them. The CDR3 runs 13 residues. CDR3 protein: CASSLGAEDTQYF. The DNA for the CDR3 is TGTGCCAGCAGCTTAGGGGCAGAAGATACGCAGTATTTT. The entire variable domain, with the rest obtained from reference TRBV7-9 and TRBJ2-3, is as follows: DTGVSQNPRHKITKRGQNVTFRCDPISEHNRLYWYRQTLGQGPEFLTYFQNEAQLEKSRLLSDRFSAERPKGSFSTLEIQRTEQGDSAMYLCASSLGAEDTQYFGPGTRLTVL.

The chain carries TRBV28 and TRBJ2-1, with 7 bases lining up with TRBD1. J was trimmed by 10 bases and V by 9 bases; bases with no gene match: 3. The length of the CDR3 is 10 residues. Germline assignment: CDR1 MDHEN and CDR2 SYDVKM. CDR3 protein: CASQGVEQFF. CDR3 DNA sequence: TGTGCCAGTCAGGGGGTGGAGCAGTTCTTC.